This T cell receptor (beta chain) is drawn from a study of T-cell reconstitution after alpha-beta-depleted transplantation in children. Notes on the study in general: T-cell counts and diversity at one year post-transplant came mainly from newly produced T cells.

In the case of this clonotype: Its target is unknown.

Trimming took 7 bases from V and 7 from J, leaving 14 bases between them. Germline V gene data show CDR1 as MGHDK and CDR2 as SYGVNS. The CDR3 contains 13 residues. TCRbeta library preparation incorporated unique molecular identifiers. A single record per CDR3 protein comes from TCRdb applying MiXCR to the PCR reads. The sample comprises 700,000 to 950,000 distinct CDR3 sequences, about 16% of which are singletons, and approximately 5% rests with the top ten. J is TRBJ2-1 and V is TRBV25-1; D is possibly TRBD1 (5 bases). This receptor was identified in a male patient under 18 who had a stem cell transplant for acute lymphoblastic leukemia, so the T cells may come from the graft donor. This sample comprised PBMCs, mostly from graft donor cells, obtained 360 days after TCRalphabeta/CD19-depleted stem cell transplant. CDR3 residues: CASTRYRTNEQFF. In DNA form, the CDR3 reads TGTGCCAGCACCCGCTACAGGACGAATGAGCAGTTCTTC.